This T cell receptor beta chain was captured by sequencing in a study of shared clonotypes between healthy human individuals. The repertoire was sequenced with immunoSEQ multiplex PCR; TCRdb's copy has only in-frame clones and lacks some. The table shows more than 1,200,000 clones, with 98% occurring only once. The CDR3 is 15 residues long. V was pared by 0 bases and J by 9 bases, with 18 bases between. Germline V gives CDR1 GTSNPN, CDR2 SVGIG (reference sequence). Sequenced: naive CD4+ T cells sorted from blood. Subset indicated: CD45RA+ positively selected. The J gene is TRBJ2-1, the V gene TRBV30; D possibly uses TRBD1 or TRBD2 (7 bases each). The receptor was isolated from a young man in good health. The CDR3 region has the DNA TGTGCCTGGAGTGTAGGGGCGGGAGACAGGGTTGAGCAGTTCTTC. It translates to CAWSVGAGDRVEQFF.